This record looks at one T cell receptor (beta chain) sequence and its context. Generated by immunoSEQ multiplex PCR, the TCRdb table keeps only in-frame clones and is missing some. In the table there are 30,000 to 35,000 clones, 65% to 75% of which are singletons. The sample comes from a study of OX40 agonist ivuxolimab in advanced cancers. Study-level information: Of mixed ages from about 23 to 79 and averaging about 60 years, the group was approximately 80% male.

Sequencing was performed on CD4+ or CD8+ T cells sorted from blood, taken in a trial of the OX40 agonist ivuxolimab. This receptor was obtained from an adult with an advanced solid tumor such as melanoma, head and neck, liver or kidney cancer.

CDR3 region: CASSKVLAEPTEAFF. CDR3 sequence (DNA): TGTGCCAGCAGCAAAGTGTTGGCAGAGCCCACTGAAGCTTTCTTT. This chain connects TRBV21-1 to TRBJ1-1. TRBV21-1 is a recognized pseudogene. There are 15 residues in the CDR3.